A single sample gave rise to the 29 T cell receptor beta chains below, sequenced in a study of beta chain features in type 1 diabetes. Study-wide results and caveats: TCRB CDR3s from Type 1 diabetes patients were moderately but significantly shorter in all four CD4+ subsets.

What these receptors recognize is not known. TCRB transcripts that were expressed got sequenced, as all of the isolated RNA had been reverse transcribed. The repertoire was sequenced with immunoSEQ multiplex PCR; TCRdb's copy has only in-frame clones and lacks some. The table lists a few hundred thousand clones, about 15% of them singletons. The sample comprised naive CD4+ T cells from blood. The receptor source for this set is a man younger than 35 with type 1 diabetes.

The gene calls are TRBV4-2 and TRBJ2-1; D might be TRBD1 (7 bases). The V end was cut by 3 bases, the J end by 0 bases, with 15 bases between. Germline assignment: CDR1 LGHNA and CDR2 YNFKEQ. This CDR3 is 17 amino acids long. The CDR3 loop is CASSHHPQGGSYNEQFF. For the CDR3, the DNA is TGTGCCAGCAGCCACCACCCCCAGGGGGGCTCCTACAATGAGCAGTTCTTC.

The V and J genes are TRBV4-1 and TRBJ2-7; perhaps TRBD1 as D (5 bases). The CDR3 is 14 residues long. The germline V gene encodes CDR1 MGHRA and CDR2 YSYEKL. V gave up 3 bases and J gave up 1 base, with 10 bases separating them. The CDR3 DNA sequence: TGCGCCAGCAGCCATGGACACGAGTCCTACGAGCAGTACTTC. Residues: CASSHGHESYEQYF.

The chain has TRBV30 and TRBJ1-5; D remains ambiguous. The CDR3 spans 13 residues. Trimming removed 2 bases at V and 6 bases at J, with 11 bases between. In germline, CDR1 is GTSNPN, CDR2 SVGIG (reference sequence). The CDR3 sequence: CAWSSRSSQPQHF. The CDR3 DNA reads TGTGCCTGGAGTTCTAGGTCTTCTCAGCCCCAGCATTTT.

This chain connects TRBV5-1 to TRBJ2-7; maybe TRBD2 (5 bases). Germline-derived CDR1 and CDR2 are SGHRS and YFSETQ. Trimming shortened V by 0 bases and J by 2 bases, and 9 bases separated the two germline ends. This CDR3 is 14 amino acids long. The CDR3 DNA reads TGCGCCAGCAGCTTGGCCGGGGATACCTACGAGCAGTACTTC. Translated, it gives CASSLAGDTYEQYF.

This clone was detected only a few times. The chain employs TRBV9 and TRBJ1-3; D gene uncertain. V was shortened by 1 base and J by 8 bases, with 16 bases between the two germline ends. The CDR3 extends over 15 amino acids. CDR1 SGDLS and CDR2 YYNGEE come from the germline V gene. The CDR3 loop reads CASSVNPLAGDTIYF. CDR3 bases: TGTGCCAGCAGCGTAAACCCCCTGGCCGGGGACACCATATATTTT.

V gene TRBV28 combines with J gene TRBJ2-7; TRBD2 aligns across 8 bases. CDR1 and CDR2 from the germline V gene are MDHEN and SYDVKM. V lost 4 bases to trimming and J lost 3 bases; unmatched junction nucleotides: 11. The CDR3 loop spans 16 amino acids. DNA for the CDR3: TGTGCCAGCAGTTCCCCGGGGAGCGGGGGACACTACGAGCAGTACTTC. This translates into CASSSPGSGGHYEQYF.

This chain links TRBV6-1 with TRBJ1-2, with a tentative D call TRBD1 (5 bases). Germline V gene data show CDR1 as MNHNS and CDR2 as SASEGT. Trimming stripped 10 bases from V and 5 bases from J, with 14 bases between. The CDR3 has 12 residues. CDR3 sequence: CAMRDSSYGYTF. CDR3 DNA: TGTGCCATGAGGGACTCTAGTTATGGCTACACCTTC.

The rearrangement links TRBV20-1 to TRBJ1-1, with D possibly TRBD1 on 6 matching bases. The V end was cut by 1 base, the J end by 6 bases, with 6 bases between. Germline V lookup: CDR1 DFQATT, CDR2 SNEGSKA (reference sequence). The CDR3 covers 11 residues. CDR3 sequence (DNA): TGCAGTGCTAGAGGGACAGCTGAAGCTTTCTTT. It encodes CSARGTAEAFF.

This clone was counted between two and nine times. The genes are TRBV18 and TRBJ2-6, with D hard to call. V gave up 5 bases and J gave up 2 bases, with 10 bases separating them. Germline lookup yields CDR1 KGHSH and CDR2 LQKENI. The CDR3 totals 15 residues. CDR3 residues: CASSAGITGANVLTF. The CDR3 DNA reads TGTGCCAGCTCAGCAGGAATCACTGGGGCCAACGTCCTGACTTTC.

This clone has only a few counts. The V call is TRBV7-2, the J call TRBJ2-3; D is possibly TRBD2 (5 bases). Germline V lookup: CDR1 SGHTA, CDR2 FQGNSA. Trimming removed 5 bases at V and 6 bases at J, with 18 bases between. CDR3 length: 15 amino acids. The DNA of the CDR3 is TGTGCCAGCAGCAGTATTGAACTAGTCCTGGATACGCAGTATTTT. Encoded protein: CASSSIELVLDTQYF.

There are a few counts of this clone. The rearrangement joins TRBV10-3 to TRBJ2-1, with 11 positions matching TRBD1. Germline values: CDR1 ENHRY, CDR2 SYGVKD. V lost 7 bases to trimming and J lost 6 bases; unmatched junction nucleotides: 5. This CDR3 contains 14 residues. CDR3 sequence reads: CAIKLGQGANEQFF. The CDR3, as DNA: TGTGCCATCAAGTTAGGACAGGGGGCCAATGAGCAGTTCTTC.

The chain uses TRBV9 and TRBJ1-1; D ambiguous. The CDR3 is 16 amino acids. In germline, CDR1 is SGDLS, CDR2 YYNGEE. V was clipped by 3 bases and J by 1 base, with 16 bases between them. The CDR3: CASSARFGGRNTEAFF. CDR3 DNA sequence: TGTGCCAGCAGCGCTCGGTTTGGAGGGAGGAACACTGAAGCTTTCTTT.

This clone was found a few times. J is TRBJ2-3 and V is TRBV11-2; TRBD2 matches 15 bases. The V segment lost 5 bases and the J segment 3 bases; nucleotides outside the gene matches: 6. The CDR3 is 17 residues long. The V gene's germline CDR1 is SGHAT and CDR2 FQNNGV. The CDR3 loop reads CASSRGLAGGWTDTQYF. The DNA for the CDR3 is TGTGCCAGCAGCCGCGGACTAGCGGGGGGGTGGACAGATACGCAGTATTTT. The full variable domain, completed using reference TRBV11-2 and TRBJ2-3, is EAGVAQSPRYKIIEKRQSVAFWCNPISGHATLYWYQQILGQGPKLLIQFQNNGVVDDSQLPKDRFSAERLKGVDSTLKIQPAKLEDSAVYLCASSRGLAGGWTDTQYFGPGTRLTVL.

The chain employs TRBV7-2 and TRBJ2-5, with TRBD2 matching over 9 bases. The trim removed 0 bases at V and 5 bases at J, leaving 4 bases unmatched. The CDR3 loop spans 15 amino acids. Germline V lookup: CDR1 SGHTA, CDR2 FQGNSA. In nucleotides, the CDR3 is TGTGCCAGCAGCTTAGCGGGCGGGGGGGCCGAGACCCAGTACTTC. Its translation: CASSLAGGGAETQYF. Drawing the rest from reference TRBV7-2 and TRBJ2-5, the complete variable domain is GAGVSQSPSNKVTEKGKDVELRCDPISGHTALYWYRQSLGQGLEFLIYFQGNSAPDKSGLPSDRFSAERTGGSVSTLTIQRTQQEDSAVYLCASSLAGGGAETQYFGPGTRLLVL.

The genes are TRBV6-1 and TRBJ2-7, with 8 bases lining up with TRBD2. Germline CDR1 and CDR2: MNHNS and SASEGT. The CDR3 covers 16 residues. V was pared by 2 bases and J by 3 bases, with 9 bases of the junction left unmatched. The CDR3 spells CASSESRAGGRYEQYF. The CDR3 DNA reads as TGTGCCAGCAGTGAAAGTAGGGCGGGAGGCCGCTACGAGCAGTACTTC.

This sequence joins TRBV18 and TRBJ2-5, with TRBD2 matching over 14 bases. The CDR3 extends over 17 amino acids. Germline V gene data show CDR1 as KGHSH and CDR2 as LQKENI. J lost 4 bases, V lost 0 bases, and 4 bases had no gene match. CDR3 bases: TGTGCCAGCTCACCACCGGGACTAGCGGGAGTAACAGAGACCCAGTACTTC. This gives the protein CASSPPGLAGVTETQYF.

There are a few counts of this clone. As DNA, the CDR3 is TGTGCCAGCAGCTTAGGGAGCGGGAGCGTCCACAATGAGCAGTTCTTC. This sequence encodes CASSLGSGSVHNEQFF. The chain uses TRBV7-9 and TRBJ2-1, with 8 bases fitting TRBD2. V dropped 1 base and J dropped 5; count of bases not matched to a gene: 7. This CDR3 comprises 16 residues. Germline-derived CDR1 and CDR2 are SEHNR and FQNEAQ (reference sequence).

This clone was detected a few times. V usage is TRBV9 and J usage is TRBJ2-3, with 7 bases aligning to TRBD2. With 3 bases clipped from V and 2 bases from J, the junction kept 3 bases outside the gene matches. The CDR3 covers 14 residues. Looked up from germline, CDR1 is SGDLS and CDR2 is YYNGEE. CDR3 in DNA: TGTGCCAGCAGCGCGCGGGGGATCACAGATACGCAGTATTTT. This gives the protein CASSARGITDTQYF.

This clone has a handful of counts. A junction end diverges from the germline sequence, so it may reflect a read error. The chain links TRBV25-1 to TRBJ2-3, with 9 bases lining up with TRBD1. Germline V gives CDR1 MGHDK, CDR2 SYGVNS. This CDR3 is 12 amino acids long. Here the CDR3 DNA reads TGTGCCAGCAGTGAACGGGACAGGGAGAAGCATTTT. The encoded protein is CASSERDREKHF.

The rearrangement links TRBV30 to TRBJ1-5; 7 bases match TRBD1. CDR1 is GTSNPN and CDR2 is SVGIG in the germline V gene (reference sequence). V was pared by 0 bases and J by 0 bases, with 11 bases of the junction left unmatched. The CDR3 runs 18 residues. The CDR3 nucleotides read TGTGCCTGGAGTGTCTCCCGGGACAGCATTTATAGCAATCAGCCCCAGCATTTT. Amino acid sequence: CAWSVSRDSIYSNQPQHF.

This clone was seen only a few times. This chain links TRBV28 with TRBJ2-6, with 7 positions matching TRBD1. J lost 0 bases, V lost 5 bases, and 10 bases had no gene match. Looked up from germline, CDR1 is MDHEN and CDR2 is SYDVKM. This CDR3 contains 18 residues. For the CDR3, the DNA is TGTGCCAGCAGTCATAAGACAGGGCTTATCTCTGGGGCCAACGTCCTGACTTTC. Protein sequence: CASSHKTGLISGANVLTF.

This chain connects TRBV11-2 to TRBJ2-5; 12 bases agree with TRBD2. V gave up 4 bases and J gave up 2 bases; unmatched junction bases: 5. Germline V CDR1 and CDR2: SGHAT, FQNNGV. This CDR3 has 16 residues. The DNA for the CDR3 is TGTGCCAGCAGCTCATGGGGACTAGCGGGTCAAGAGACCCAGTACTTC. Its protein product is CASSSWGLAGQETQYF.

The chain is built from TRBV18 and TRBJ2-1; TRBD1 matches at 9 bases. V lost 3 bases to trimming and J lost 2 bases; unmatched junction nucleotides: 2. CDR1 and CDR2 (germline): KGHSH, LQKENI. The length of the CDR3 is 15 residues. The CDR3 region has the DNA TGTGCCAGCTCACCGGACAGGGGTACCTACAATGAGCAGTTCTTC. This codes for CASSPDRGTYNEQFF.

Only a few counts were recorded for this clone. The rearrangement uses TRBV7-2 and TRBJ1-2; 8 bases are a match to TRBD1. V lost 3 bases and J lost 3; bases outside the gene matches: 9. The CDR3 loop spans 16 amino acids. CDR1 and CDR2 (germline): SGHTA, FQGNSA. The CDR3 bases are TGTGCCAGCAGCTTCACCTCTGGACAGGGCCACTATGGCTACACCTTC. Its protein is CASSFTSGQGHYGYTF.

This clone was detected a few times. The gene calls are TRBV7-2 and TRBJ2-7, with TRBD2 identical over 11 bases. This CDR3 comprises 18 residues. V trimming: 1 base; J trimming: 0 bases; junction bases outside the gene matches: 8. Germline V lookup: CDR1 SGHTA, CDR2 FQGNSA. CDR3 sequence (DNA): TGTGCCAGCAGCTTAGTGCTAGCGGGGGGCACGAGCTCCTACGAGCAGTACTTC. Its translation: CASSLVLAGGTSSYEQYF.

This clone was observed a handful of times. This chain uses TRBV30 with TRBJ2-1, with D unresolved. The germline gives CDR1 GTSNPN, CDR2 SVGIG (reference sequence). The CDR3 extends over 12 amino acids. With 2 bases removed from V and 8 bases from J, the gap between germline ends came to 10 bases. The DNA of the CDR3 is TGTGCCTGGAGTCCCACAAGATATGAGCAGTTCTTC. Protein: CAWSPTRYEQFF.

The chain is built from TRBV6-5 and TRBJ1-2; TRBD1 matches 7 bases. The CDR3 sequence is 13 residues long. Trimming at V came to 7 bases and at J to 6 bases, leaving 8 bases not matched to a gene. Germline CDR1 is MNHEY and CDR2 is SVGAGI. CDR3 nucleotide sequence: TGTGCCAGCAAGAAAGGGACAGAGGATGGCTACACCTTC. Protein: CASKKGTEDGYTF.

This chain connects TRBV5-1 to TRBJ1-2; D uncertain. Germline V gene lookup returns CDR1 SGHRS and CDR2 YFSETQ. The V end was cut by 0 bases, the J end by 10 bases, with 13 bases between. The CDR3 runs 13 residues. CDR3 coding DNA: TGCGCCAGCAGCTTGGTGGGCGAAGTCGACTACACCTTC. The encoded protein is CASSLVGEVDYTF.

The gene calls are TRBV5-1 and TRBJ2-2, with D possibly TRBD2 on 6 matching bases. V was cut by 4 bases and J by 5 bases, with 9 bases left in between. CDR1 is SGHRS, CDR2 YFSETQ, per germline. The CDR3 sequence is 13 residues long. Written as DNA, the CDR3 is TGCGCCAGCAGCACGGGACTGACCGGGGAGCTGTTTTTT. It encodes CASSTGLTGELFF.